This record looks at one TCR beta chain sequence and its context. The data stem from a study of control samples from healthy donors and cancer patients. The germline V gene encodes CDR1 MNHEY and CDR2 SMNVEV (reference sequence). Trimming removed 5 bases from V and 5 bases from J; junction bases left unmatched: 2. The CDR3 consists of 14 residues. Measured with immunoSEQ multiplex PCR; TCRdb has only the in-frame clones, and not every one. This table has about 410,000 clones, about 93% appearing once. This clonotype was sampled from a man aged 35-49 years with head and neck cancer. The V gene is TRBV27, the J gene TRBJ2-2; the match to TRBD1 covers 10 bases. The sample consisted of PBMCs. The CDR3, as DNA: TGTGCCAGCAGTCCGGGACAGGGGACCGGGGAGCTGTTTTTT. This codes for CASSPGQGTGELFF.